This T cell receptor (beta chain) was identified in a study of T cells in Graves' hyperthyroidism and ophthalmopathy. RNA transcripts provided the source from which TCR beta CDR3 regions were amplified. In the first-round RT-PCR of the TCR CDR3, the HTBI primer set was used. TCRdb reanalysed the multiplex PCR reads using MiXCR and keeps one entry per CDR3 protein. The table shows approximately 400,000 distinct CDR3 sequences, with more than 15% occurring only once. Comments on this clonotype: The antigen remains unidentified.

The hyperthyroidism was newly diagnosed and had lasted under 2 months; the patients were aged 18 to 65. General study results and limits: A model of 13 V-J pairs discriminated ophthalmopathy from stable hyperthyroidism. Most expanded thyroid clonotypes above 0.001 also appeared in blood.

Sequenced: blood. This TCR derives from a woman aged 18-29 years with Graves' hyperthyroidism.

The CDR3, as DNA: TGTGCCAGCAGCCCAATAGCGGGGGGATACACAGATACGCAGTATTTT. Translated, it gives CASSPIAGGYTDTQYF. The chain couples TRBV5-4 to TRBJ2-3, with 10 nucleotides matching TRBD2. The CDR3 length is 16 residues. The V gene's germline CDR1 is SGHNT and CDR2 YYREEE (reference sequence). Unmatched junction bases numbered 7, after V lost 4 bases and J lost 2 bases.